This TCR beta chain stems from a study of T cells after yellow fever vaccination (dated by TCRdb to the late 2010s). Looking at the study overall: Libraries from fractions with low cell numbers were prepared with the SMART-Seq v4 Ultra Low Input RNA kit. To follow T-cell clones before and after primary and booster YFV17D yellow fever vaccination, bulk TCR alpha and beta repertoires were sequenced over time. The cohort comprised two healthy male donors, one aged 18 to 29 and one aged 30 to 40 years. Blood was drawn at multiple timepoints before and after primary and secondary immunization, with bulk PBMC replicates and cell subsets isolated. Here is what the overall study found, with its caveats: Because abundant contaminating clonotypes from the bulk population could be contained in FACS-sorted repertoires, computational filtering was required. The secondary T-cell response was found to be weaker but faster than the primary response, with a peak reached on day 5 rather than on day 15. The study included only a couple of donors, which limits how far the findings can be generalized. After the booster, most clones that had expanded after primary vaccination were detected again (roughly 96% of CD4 and over 75% of CD8), suggesting broad maintenance of memory. A small share of clonotypes was detected in both CD4 and CD8 compartments, with the overlap likely arising from convergent recombination.

TCR cDNA was synthesized by 5'RACE template switching, through which a universal primer site and unique molecular identifiers were introduced. cDNA synthesis was primed from both the TCR alpha and TCR beta constant segments. Libraries were amplified in two PCR steps, with sample barcodes and sequencing adapters added in the second step. Sequencing of libraries was done on Illumina HiSeq 2500 (2x100 bp) or NovaSeq (2x150 bp). The source study handled its data this way. Demultiplexing of reads and collapsing into UMI consensus sequences were performed with MIGEC, and V(D)J alignment was carried out with MiXCR. Clonotypes responding to the vaccine were identified with edgeR on replicate PBMC samples, with the criteria of FDR below 0.01 and a log2 fold change above 5 up to day 15. Each bulk clonotype was labeled CD4 or CD8 based on which sequenced repertoire, CD4 or CD8, contained the clonotype at higher abundance. Using fastp trimming at Q25 and MiXCR clonotype assembly, TCRdb reanalyzed the public sequencing data and kept in-frame beta chains. Merged by CDR3 protein, the rows form single entries marked with the most common genes and DNA. For this entry, the V and J calls and clone size follow TCRdb and not the study's own pipeline. This sample is represented by 170,000 or so distinct CDR3 sequences; approximately 6.2% of them were singletons. The ten largest make up under 3% of the sample.

CDR1 and CDR2 were assigned from the germline V gene as SGHAT and FQNNGV. The CDR3 numbers 17 residues from cysteine through phenylalanine. Kept here is only the CDR3 DNA, which spans 51 bases and is read in frame from base 1. V has 0 bases trimmed and J has 6 bases trimmed; junction bases matching no gene number 9. The sample's treatment or condition label, in plain terms: live attenuated yellow fever vaccine strain. A standard Ficoll-Paque protocol was used to isolate PBMCs from peripheral blood. CD4 and CD8 T-cell fractions were isolated with Dynabeads CD4 and CD8 positive selection kits. TriZol was used to extract RNA from bulk PBMCs, from CD4 and CD8 fractions, and from dextramer-positive and dextramer-negative fractions. This clonotype was recorded a few times. This clone's antigen is unknown. No base qualities exist here, and no much larger clone lies one base off it.

The clonotype comes from a man between 18 and 35 years old who received the YFV17D yellow fever vaccine. This specimen was CD4+ T cells sorted from PBMCs, taken on the day of the first yellow fever vaccination. The receptor chain draws on TRBV11-2 and TRBJ2-4; the junction holds 9 bases that match TRBD1. The CDR3 reads as follows: CASSLDFGNRGLNIQYF. The nucleotide sequence is given as TGTGCCAGCAGCTTAGACTTCGGTAACAGGGGGCTAAACATTCAGTACTTC.